Presented here are 11 T cell receptor beta chains from one specimen sequenced in a study of a mutant IDH1 vaccine in newly diagnosed glioma. The assay was immunoSEQ multiplex PCR, and TCRdb's table has in-frame clones only and misses some. The repertoire holds about 130,000 clones, around 77% seen once, with 5.5% in the top ten. Antigen specificity for these receptors is unknown. Time point noted: week 11, during vaccination. Topical imiquimod accompanied each vaccine dose, which consisted of 300 ug of mutant IDH1 20-mer peptide. Specimen: PBMCs, collected from a glioma patient whose treatment included an IDH1 peptide vaccine. These receptors were taken from a middle-aged man with glioma.

This chain's CDR3 is CASSLPGTSGRRSSYEQYF. The CDR3 coding sequence is TGCGCCAGCAGCCTGCCGGGGACTAGCGGGAGGAGGAGCTCCTACGAGCAGTACTTC. The chain carries TRBV5-1 and TRBJ2-7; 15 bases match TRBD2. V trimming: 4 bases; J trimming: 0 bases; junction bases outside the gene matches: 11. In germline, CDR1 is SGHRS, CDR2 YFSETQ. The CDR3 spans 19 residues.

This chain uses TRBV2 with TRBJ2-3; perhaps TRBD1 as D (5 bases). Germline CDR1 is SNHLY and CDR2 is FYNNEI. Deletions cut 3 bases from V and 5 bases from J, with 6 bases between. This CDR3 has 12 amino acids. The DNA of the CDR3 is TGTGCCAGCAGTGAGCAGGGAGATACGCAGTATTTT. Protein product: CASSEQGDTQYF.

This clone was detected only a few times. The chain links TRBV18 to TRBJ1-1, with D unclear. V was cut by 6 bases and J by 6 bases, with 11 bases left in between. The CDR3 consists of 12 residues. Germline assignment: CDR1 KGHSH and CDR2 LQKENI. CDR3 sequence reads: CASSLNMPEAFF. The CDR3 nucleotides are TGTGCCAGCTCTCTAAATATGCCTGAAGCTTTCTTT.

The chain carries TRBV5-5 and TRBJ2-5; no reliable D call. The V end lost 3 bases, the J end lost 7 bases, and 10 bases lay between the germline ends. Per the germline V gene, CDR1 is SGHKS and CDR2 is YYEKEE (reference sequence). There are 12 residues in the CDR3. The CDR3 here is CASSSDSWTQYF. CDR3 bases: TGTGCCAGCAGCTCTGATAGCTGGACCCAGTACTTC.

This chain connects TRBV27 to TRBJ1-5; TRBD1 aligns across 7 bases. V shed 5 bases, J shed 7 bases, and the junction held 8 bases outside the gene matches. Germline V lookup: CDR1 MNHEY, CDR2 SMNVEV (reference sequence). The CDR3 totals 14 residues. CDR3 bases: TGTGCCAGCAGTCCGACAGGGAGCTTGCAGCCCCAGCATTTT. This codes for CASSPTGSLQPQHF.

The chain joins TRBV12-5 to TRBJ2-3; 7 nucleotides match TRBD2. The V segment lost 11 bases and the J segment 5 bases; nucleotides outside the gene matches: 13. Germline V gene sequence: CDR1 LGHNT, CDR2 FRNRAP. The CDR3 is 14 amino acids. CDR3 in amino acids: CAGTTGRGEDTQYF. The CDR3 DNA reads as TGTGCTGGTACAACGGGCCGGGGGGAAGATACGCAGTATTTT.

This rearrangement joins TRBV6-5 to TRBJ1-4; tentatively, D is TRBD1 (5 bases). This CDR3 spans 15 amino acids. Germline V CDR1 and CDR2: MNHEY, SVGAGI. Between the trimmed V and J ends, which lost 3 bases and 7 bases, there was a span of 15 bases. The CDR3 is CASSYGGGSFEKLFF. CDR3 coding DNA: TGTGCCAGCAGTTATGGGGGGGGGTCGTTTGAAAAACTGTTTTTT.

This chain joins TRBV11-3 and TRBJ2-1; 16 nucleotides align to TRBD2. Trimming removed 3 bases from V and 7 bases from J; junction bases left unmatched: 3. CDR3 length: 16 amino acids. Germline V gene data show CDR1 as SGHNT and CDR2 as YENEEA. CDR3 bases: TGTGCCAGCAGCTTGGGACTAGCGGGGGGGCAGAATGAGCAGTTCTTC. Translated, it gives CASSLGLAGGQNEQFF. The complete variable domain, with remaining parts taken from reference TRBV11-3 and TRBJ2-1, reads EAGVVQSPRYKIIEKKQPVAFWCNPISGHNTLYWYLQNLGQGPELLIRYENEEAVDDSQLPKDRFSAERLKGVDSTLKIQPAELGDSAVYLCASSLGLAGGQNEQFFGPGTRLTVL.

The chain employs TRBV18 and TRBJ1-1, with 11 bases identical to TRBD1. The V gene's germline CDR1 is KGHSH and CDR2 LQKENI. The CDR3 is 15 amino acids. V trimming: 6 bases; J trimming: 8 bases; junction bases outside the gene matches: 11. The CDR3 coding sequence is TGTGCCAGCTCCCTAGACCGGGACAGGGGGAGCGAAGCTTTCTTT. It translates to CASSLDRDRGSEAFF. Variable domain in full (rest from reference TRBV18 and TRBJ1-1): NAGVMQNPRHLVRRRGQEARLRCSPMKGHSHVYWYRQLPEEGLKFMVYLQKENIIDESGMPKERFSAEFPKEGPSILRIQQVVRGDSAAYFCASSLDRDRGSEAFFGQGTRLTVV.

About this clone itself: The same CDR3 also results from other DNA sequences found in this sample. The V gene is TRBV9, the J gene TRBJ1-1, with unresolved D. Trimming took off 0 bases at V and 2 bases at J, with 5 bases between the two ends. Germline V gene data show CDR1 as SGDLS and CDR2 as YYNGEE. The CDR3 totals 13 residues. This chain's CDR3 is CASSVGRNTEAFF. As DNA, the CDR3 is TGTGCCAGCAGCGTAGGCAGAAACACTGAAGCTTTCTTT.

The chain recombines TRBV9 with TRBJ2-5, with D tentatively TRBD2 (5 bases). The length of the CDR3 is 14 residues. Germline-derived CDR1 and CDR2 are SGDLS and YYNGEE. Trimming took 4 bases from V and 5 from J, leaving 15 bases between them. The chain's CDR3 is CASSQTGVLETQYF. CDR3 nucleotides: TGTGCCAGCAGCCAGACCGGGGTGTTGGAGACCCAGTACTTC.